This TCR beta chain was captured in a study of CD8 T cells in Susac syndrome. Germline loops: CDR1 SQVTM, CDR2 ANQGSEA. With 4 bases clipped from V and 6 bases from J, the junction kept 7 bases outside the gene matches. The CDR3 spans 15 residues. This clonotype was observed once. CD8+ and CD4+ T cells were negatively isolated; TEMRA cells were FACS-enriched. RNA totalling roughly 0.45 to 1 ug underwent reverse transcription with random hexamers. Across 54 Vbeta and 13 Jbeta, TCR beta CDR3 was amplified with immunoSEQ multiplex PCR. TCRdb ran MiXCR on the immunoSEQ multiplex PCR reads and lists one entry per CDR3 protein. The sample shows about 140,000 distinct CDR3 sequences, 85% to 95% of them seen only once.

This TCR derives from a human donor with multiple sclerosis. Specimen: CD4+ T cells from PBMCs. The genes are TRBV29-1 and TRBJ2-2; 11 nucleotides line up with TRBD2. The CDR3 protein is CSVGELAGVAGELFF. The CDR3 region has the DNA TGCAGCGTTGGGGAACTAGCGGGAGTGGCCGGGGAGCTGTTTTTT.